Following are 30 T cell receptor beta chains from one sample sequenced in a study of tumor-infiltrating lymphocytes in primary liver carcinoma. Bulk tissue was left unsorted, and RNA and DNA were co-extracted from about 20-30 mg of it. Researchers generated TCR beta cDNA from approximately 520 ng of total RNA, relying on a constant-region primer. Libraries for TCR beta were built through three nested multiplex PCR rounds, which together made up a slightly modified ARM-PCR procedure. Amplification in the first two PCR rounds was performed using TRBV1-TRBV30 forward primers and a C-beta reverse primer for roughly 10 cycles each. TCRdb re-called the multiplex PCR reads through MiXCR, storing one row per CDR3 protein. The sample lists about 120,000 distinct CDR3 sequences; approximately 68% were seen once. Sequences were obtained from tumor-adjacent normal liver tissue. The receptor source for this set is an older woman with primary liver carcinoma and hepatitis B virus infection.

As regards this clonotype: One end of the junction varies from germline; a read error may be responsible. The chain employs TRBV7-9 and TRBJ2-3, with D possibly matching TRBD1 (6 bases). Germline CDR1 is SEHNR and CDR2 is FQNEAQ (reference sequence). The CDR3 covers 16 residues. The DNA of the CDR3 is TGTGCCAGCAGCCACGAGCCGGGACACCCCACAGATACGCAGTGTTTT. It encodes CASSHEPGHPTDTQCF.

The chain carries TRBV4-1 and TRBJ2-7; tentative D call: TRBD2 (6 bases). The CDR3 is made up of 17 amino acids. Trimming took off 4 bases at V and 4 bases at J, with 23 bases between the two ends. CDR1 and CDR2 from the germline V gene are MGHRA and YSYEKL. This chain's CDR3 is CASSPGLTGPRRYEQYF. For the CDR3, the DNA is TGCGCCAGCAGCCCAGGACTAACAGGACCACGGCGGTACGAGCAGTACTTC.

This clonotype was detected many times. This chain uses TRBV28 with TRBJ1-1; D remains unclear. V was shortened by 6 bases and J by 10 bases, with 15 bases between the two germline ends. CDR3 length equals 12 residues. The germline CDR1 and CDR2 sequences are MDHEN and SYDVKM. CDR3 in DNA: TGTGCCAGCAGGTCGGTGGCGTTAGTAGCTTTCTTT. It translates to CASRSVALVAFF.

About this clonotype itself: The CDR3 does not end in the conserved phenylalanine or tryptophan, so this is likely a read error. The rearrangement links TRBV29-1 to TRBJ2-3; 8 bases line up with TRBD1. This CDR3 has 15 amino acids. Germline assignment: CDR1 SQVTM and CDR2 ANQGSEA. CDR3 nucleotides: TGCAGCGTTGAACCGGGACAGGCCCTCACAGATAAGCAGTATCTT. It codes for CSVEPGQALTDKQYL.

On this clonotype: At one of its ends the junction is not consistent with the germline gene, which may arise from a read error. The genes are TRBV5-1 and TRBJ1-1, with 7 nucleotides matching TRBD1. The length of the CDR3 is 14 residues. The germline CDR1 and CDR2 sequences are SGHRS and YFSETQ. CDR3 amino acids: CASGLGTANTEAFF. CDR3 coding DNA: TGCGCCAGCGGCTTGGGGACAGCTAACACTGAAGCTTTCTTT. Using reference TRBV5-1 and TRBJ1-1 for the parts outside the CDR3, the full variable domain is KAGVTQTPRYLIKTRGQQVTLSCSPISGHRSVSWYQQTPGQGLQFLFEYFSETQRNKGNFPGRFSGRQFSNSRSEMNVSTLELGDSALYLCASGLGTANTEAFFGQGTRLTVV.

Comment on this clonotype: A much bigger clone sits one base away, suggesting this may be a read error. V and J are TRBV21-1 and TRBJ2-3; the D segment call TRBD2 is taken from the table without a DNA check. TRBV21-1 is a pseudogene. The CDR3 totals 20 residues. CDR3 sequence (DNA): TGTGCCAGCAGCGAAGGCCTACTAGCGGGAGATGGGAGTGGCACAGATACGCAGTATTTT. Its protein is CASSEGLLAGDGSGTDTQYF.

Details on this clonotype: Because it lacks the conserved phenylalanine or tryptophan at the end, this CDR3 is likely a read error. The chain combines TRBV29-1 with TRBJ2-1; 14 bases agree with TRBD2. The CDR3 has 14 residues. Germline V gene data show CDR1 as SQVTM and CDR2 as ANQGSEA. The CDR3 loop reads CNTDGLAGGGEQFL. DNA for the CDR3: TGCAACACCGACGGACTAGCGGGAGGTGGTGAGCAGTTCTTA.

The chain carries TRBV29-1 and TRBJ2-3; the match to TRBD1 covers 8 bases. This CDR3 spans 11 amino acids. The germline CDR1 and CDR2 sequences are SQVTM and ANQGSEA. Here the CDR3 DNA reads TGCGGTGTGGCGGACAGGGAGAGAATGTATTTT. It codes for CGVADRERMYF.

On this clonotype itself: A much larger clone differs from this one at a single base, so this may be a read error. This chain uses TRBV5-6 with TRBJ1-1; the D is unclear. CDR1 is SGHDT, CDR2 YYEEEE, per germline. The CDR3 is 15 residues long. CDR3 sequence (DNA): TGTGCCAGCAGCCCCGCCGGGTTGGGGAACACTGAAGCTCTCTTT. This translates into CASSPAGLGNTEALF.

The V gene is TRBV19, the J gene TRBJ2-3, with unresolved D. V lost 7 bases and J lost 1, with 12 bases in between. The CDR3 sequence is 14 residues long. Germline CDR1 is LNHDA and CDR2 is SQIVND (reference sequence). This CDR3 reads CASKELYRTDTQYF. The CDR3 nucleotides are TGTGCCAGTAAAGAACTTTATCGCACAGATACGCAGTATTTT.

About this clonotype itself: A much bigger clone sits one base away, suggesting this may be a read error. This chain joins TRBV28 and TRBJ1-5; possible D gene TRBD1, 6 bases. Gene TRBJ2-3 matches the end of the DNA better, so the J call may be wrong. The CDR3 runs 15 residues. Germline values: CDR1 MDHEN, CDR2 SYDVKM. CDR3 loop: CASSLRGRDNQPQYF. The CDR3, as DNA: TGTGCCAGCAGCCTCAGGGGTAGGGACAATCAGCCCCAGTATTTT.

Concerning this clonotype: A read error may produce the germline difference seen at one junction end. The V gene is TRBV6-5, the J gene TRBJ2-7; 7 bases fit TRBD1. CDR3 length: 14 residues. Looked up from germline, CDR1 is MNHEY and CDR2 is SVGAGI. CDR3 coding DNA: TGCGCCAGCAGTTTTTCAGGGGGACACGAAGAGCAGTACTTC. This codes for CASSFSGGHEEQYF.

Here the CDR3 reads CAWRVGTCGNTIYF. CDR3 nucleotide sequence: TGTGCCTGGAGGGTCGGGACGTGTGGAAACACCATATATTTT. The chain couples TRBV30 to TRBJ1-3; D is possibly TRBD1 (5 bases). The CDR3 is made up of 14 amino acids. V lost 3 bases, J lost 3 bases, and 12 bases lay in between. CDR1 and CDR2 from the germline V gene are GTSNPN and SVGIG (reference sequence).

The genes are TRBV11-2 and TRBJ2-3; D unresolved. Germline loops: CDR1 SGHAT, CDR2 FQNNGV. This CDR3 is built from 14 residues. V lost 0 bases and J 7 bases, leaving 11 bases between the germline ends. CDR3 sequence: CASSLDAVGNTQYF. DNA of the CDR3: TGTGCCAGCAGCTTAGACGCAGTGGGAAATACGCAGTATTTT.

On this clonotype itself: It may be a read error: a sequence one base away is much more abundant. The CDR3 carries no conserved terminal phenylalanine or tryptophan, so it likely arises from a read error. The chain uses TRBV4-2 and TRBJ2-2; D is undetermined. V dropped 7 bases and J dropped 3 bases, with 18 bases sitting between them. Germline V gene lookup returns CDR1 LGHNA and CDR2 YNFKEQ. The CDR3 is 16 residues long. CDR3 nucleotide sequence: TGTGCCAGCATCCGAGAATCGGAAGCGTACACCGGGGAGCTGTTTTCT. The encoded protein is CASIRESEAYTGELFS.

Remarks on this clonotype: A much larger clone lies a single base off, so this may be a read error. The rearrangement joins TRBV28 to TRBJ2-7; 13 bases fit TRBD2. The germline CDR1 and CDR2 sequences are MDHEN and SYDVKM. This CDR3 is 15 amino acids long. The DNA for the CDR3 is TGTGCCGGCAGTTTACCGGGACTAGCGGGAACCGAGCAGTACTTC. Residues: CAGSLPGLAGTEQYF.

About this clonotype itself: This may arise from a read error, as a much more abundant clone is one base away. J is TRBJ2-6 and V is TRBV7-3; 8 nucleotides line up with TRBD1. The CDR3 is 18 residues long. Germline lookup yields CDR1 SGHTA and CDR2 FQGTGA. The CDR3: CASSLTVQGASGANILTF. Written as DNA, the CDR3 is TGTGCCAGCAGCTTAACGGTCCAGGGGGCAAGTGGGGCCAACATCCTGACTTTC.

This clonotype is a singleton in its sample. The chain's CDR3 is CATRGTGGISGANVLTF. DNA for the CDR3: TGTGCCACCAGAGGGACAGGGGGCATATCTGGGGCCAACGTCCTGACTTTC. The genes are TRBV28 and TRBJ2-6, with 12 bases lining up with TRBD1. Losses at the gene ends were 10 bases for V and 1 base for J; bases not matched to a gene: 8. The CDR3 totals 17 residues. Germline lookup yields CDR1 MDHEN and CDR2 SYDVKM.

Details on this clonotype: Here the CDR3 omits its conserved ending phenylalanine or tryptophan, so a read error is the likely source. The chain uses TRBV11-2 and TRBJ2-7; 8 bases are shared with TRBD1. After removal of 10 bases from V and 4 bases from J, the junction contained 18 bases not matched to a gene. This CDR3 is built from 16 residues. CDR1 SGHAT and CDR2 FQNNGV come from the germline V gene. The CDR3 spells CAISLGTPTGVYEQYY. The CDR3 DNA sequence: TGTGCCATTAGCTTAGGGACCCCGACAGGGGTTTACGAGCAGTACTAC.

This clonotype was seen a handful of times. CDR3 residues: CASSPPSGATGELFF. CDR3 in DNA: TGTGCCAGCTCACCACCTTCGGGGGCCACCGGGGAGCTGTTTTTT. This chain joins TRBV18 and TRBJ2-2, with D perhaps assigned TRBD1 or TRBD2 (6 bases each). The CDR3 totals 15 residues. Trimming removed 0 bases at V and 4 bases at J, with 9 bases between. CDR1 is KGHSH, CDR2 LQKENI, per germline.

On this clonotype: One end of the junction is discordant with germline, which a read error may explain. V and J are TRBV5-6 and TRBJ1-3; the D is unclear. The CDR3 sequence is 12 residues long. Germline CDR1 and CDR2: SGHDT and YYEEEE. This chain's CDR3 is CASGDSGNAIYF. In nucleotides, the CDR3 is TGTGCCAGCGGCGACTCTGGAAACGCCATATATTTT.

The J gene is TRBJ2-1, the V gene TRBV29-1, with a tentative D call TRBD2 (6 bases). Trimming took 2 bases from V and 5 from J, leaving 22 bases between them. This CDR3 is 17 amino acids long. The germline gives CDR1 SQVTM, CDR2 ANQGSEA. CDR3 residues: CSVEWVGGESSHNEQFF. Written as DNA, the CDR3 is TGCAGCGTTGAATGGGTCGGCGGGGAGAGTTCCCACAATGAGCAGTTCTTC.

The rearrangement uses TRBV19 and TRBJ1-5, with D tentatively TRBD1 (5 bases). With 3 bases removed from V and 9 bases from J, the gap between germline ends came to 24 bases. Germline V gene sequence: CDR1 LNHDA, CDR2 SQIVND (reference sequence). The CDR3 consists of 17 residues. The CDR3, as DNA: TGTGCCAGTAGTATCTCCCCTGACAGACCAGGAGGGAGGCCCCAGCATTTT. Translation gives CASSISPDRPGGRPQHF.

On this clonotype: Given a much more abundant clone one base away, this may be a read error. In nucleotides, the CDR3 is TGTGCCAGCACCTCGGACAATAGCTCCTACAATGAGCAGTTCTTC. This translates into CASTSDNSSYNEQFF. This chain links TRBV2 with TRBJ2-1; D perhaps matches TRBD1 (5 bases). The CDR3 totals 15 residues. Germline CDR1 SNHLY, CDR2 FYNNEI. Between the trimmed V and J ends, which lost 7 bases and 0 bases, there was a span of 13 bases.

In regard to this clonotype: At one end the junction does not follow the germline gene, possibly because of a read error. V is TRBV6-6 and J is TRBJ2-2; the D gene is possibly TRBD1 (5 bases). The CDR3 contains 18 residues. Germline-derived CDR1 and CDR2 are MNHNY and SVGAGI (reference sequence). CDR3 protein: CTSSYSRWQGINTGELFF. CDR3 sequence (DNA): TGTACCAGCAGTTACTCCCGTTGGCAGGGCATCAACACCGGGGAGCTGTTTTTT.

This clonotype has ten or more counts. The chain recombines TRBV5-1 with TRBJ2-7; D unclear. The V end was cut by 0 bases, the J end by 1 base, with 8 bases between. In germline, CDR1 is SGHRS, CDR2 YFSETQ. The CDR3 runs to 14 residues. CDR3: CASSLVGSSYEQYF. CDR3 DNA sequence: TGCGCCAGCAGCTTGGTCGGCAGTTCCTACGAGCAGTACTTC.

The CDR3 protein is CRDERAERTDTQYF. CDR3 coding DNA: TGCAGGGATGAGCGAGCGGAGCGCACAGATACGCAGTATTTT. The chain combines TRBV29-1 with TRBJ2-3, with a weak D call TRBD2 (5 bases). CDR3 length: 14 amino acids. Germline-derived CDR1 and CDR2 are SQVTM and ANQGSEA.

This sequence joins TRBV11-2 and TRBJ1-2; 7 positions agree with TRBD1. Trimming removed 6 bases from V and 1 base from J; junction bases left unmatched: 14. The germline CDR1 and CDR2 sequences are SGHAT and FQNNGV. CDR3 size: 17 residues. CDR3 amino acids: CASRPMWDRRINYGYTF. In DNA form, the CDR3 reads TGTGCCAGCAGACCAATGTGGGACAGACGCATTAACTATGGCTACACCTTC.

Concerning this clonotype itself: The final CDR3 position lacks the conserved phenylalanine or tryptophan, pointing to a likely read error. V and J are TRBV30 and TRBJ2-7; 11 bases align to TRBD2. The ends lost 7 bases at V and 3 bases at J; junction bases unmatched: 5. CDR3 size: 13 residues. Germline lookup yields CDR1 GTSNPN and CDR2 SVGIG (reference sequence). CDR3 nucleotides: TGTGCCTCGACCGGACTAGCGGGCTACGAGCAGTACATC. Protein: CASTGLAGYEQYI.

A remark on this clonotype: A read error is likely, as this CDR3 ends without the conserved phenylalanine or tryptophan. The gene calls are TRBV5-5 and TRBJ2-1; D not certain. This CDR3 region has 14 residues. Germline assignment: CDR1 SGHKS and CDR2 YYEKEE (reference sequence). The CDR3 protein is CDSSHSLILNEQFL. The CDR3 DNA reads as TGTGACAGCAGCCACTCCCTGATACTAAATGAGCAGTTCCTC.